The T cell receptor (beta chain) under discussion was sequenced for a study of cytomegalovirus exposure and HLA in healthy donors. Study overall: A subsequent analysis reported that the 95 to 150 validation repertoires were produced on the same platform that had also been used for the 600 to 700 first-cohort repertoires.

Study findings and constraints: The study listed 150 to 200 cytomegalovirus-associated TCR beta chains. Among TCR sequences, most were rare, though some public TCRs appeared in many donors.

The CDR3 contains 12 residues. Deletions cut 5 bases from V and 1 base from J, with 5 bases between. Germline V gives CDR1 MNHNY, CDR2 SVGAGI (reference sequence). Turning to this clone: Its antigen remains unknown.

This table comes from immunoSEQ multiplex PCR, and its TCRdb copy is limited to in-frame clones, with some not included. The sample shows 150,000 to 200,000 clones, 85% to 90% of them seen only once. This chain links TRBV6-6 with TRBJ1-1, with no clear D. The sequencing input was PBMCs. The source of this sequence is a woman under 40 in good health and CMV-seronegative. CDR3 nucleotide sequence: TGTGCCAGCAGTCACTGGAACACTGAAGCTTTCTTT. Translation gives CASSHWNTEAFF.